The clone carrying this TCR beta chain was seen just once. Its matching antigen is unknown. This entry is derived from a study of T cell responses to AZD1222 COVID-19 vaccine. Study results and limitations: In a largely white British group with more females than males, clonal diversity was possibly underestimated. Repertoire sampling was restricted to post-peak T cell response timepoints. Just a handful of people given AZD1222 tested seropositive at baseline.

CDR3 length: 15 residues. The germline V and J ends were trimmed by 6 bases and 1 base, with 13 bases remaining between them. Germline V gene sequence: CDR1 MNHEY, CDR2 SMNVEV (reference sequence). Assay used: immunoSEQ multiplex PCR; TCRdb lists only in-frame clones, some missing. Of roughly 130,000 clones in the sample, 92% are singletons; the top ten hold approximately 2%. This sample comprised peripheral blood, obtained on day 0 of AZD1222 vaccination. The genes are TRBV27 and TRBJ1-5, with TRBD1 as a possible D gene (6 bases). The clonotype comes from an adult in good health. CDR3 loop: CASRTGISSNQPQHF. Here the CDR3 DNA reads TGTGCCAGCAGAACAGGGATTTCGAGCAATCAGCCCCAGCATTTT.